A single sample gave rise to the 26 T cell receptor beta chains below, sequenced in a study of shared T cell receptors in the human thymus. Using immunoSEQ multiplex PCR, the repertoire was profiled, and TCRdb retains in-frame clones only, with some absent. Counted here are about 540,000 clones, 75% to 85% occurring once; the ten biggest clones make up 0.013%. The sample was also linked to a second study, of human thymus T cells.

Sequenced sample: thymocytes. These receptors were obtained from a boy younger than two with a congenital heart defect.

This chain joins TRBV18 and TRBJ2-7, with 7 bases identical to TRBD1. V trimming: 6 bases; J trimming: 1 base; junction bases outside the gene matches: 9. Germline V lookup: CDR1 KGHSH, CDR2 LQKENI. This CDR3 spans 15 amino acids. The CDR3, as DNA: TGTGCCAGCTCCCTCGACAGGGACCCATCCTACGAGCAGTACTTC. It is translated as CASSLDRDPSYEQYF. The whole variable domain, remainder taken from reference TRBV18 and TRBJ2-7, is NAGVMQNPRHLVRRRGQEARLRCSPMKGHSHVYWYRQLPEEGLKFMVYLQKENIIDESGMPKERFSAEFPKEGPSILRIQQVVRGDSAAYFCASSLDRDPSYEQYFGPGTRLTVT.

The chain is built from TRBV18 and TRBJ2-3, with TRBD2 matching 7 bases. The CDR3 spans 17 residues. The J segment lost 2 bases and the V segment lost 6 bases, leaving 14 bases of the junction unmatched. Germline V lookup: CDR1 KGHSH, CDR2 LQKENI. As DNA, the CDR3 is TGTGCCAGCTCCTGTGGGCCCAGCGGGATATACACAGATACGCAGTATTTT. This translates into CASSCGPSGIYTDTQYF.

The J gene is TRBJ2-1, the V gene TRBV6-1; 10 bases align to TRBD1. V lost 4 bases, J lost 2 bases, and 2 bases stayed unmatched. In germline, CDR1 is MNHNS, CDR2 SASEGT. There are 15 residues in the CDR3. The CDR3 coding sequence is TGTGCCAGCAGTGGAGGGACAGGGGCCTACAATGAGCAGTTCTTC. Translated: CASSGGTGAYNEQFF.

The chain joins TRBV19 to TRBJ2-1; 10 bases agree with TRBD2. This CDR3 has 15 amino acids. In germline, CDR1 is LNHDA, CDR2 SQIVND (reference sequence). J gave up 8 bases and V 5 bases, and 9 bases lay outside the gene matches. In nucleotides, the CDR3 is TGTGCCAGTAGTCCCCTGGCTAGCGGGAGCTATGAGCAGTTCTTC. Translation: CASSPLASGSYEQFF.

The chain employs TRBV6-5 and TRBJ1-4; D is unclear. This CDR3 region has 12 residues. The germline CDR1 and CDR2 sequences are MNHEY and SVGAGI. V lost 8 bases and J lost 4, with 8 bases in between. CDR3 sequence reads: CASGRINEKLFF. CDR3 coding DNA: TGTGCCAGCGGCAGGATTAATGAAAAACTGTTTTTT.

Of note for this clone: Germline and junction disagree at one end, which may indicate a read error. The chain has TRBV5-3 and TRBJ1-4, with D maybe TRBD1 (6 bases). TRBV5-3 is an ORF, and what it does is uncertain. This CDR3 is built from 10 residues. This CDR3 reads CARSLGQGIF. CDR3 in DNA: TGTGCCAGAAGCTTGGGGCAGGGGATTTTT.

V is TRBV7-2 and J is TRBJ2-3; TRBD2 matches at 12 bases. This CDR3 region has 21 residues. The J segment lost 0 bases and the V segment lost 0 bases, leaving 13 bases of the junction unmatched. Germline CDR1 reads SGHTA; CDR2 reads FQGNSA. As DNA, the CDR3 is TGTGCCAGCAGCTTAGCTACAGTTCGTGGACTAGCGGGACCGAGCACAGATACGCAGTATTTT. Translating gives CASSLATVRGLAGPSTDTQYF.

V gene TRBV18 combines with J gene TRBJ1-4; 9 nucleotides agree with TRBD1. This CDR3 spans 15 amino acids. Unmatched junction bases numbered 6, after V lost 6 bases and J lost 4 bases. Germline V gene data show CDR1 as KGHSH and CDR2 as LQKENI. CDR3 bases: TGTGCCAGCTCGACGCGGGACAGGGATAATGAAAAACTGTTTTTT. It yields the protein CASSTRDRDNEKLFF.

CDR3 sequence (DNA): TGCAGCGTCCTATGGACTAGCGCACCTTTGGTGTACCCCTACGAGCAGTACTTC. This gives the protein CSVLWTSAPLVYPYEQYF. The rearrangement joins TRBV29-1 to TRBJ2-7; 9 bases line up with TRBD2. Looked up from germline, CDR1 is SQVTM and CDR2 is ANQGSEA. The CDR3 is 18 amino acids. The junction had 20 bases not matched to a gene; V was cut back by 6 bases and J by 2 bases.

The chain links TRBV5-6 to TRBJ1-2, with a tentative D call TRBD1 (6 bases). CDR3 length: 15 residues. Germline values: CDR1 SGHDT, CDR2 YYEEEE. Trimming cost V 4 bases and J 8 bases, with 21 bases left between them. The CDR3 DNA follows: TGTGCCAGCAGCACCCAGGGACACCACGTGGAGGGCTACACCTTC. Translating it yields CASSTQGHHVEGYTF. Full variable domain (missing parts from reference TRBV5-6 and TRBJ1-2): DAGVTQSPTHLIKTRGQQVTLRCSPKSGHDTVSWYQQALGQGPQFIFQYYEEEERQRGNFPDRFSGHQFPNYSSELNVNALLLGDSALYLCASSTQGHHVEGYTFGSGTRLTVV.

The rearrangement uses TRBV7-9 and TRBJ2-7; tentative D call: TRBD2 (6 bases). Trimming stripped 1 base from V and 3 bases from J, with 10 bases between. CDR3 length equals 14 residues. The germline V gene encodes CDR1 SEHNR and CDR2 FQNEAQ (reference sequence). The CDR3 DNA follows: TGTGCCAGCAGCTTAGGGGGGGATGGCTACGAGCAGTACTTC. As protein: CASSLGGDGYEQYF.

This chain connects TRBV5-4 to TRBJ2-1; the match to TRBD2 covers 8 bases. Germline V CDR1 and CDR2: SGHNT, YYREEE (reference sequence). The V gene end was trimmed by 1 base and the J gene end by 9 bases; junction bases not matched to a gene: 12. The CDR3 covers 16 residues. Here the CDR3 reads CASSLREGRSRCEQFF. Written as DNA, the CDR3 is TGTGCCAGCAGCTTGCGGGAGGGCCGATCAAGATGTGAGCAGTTCTTC.

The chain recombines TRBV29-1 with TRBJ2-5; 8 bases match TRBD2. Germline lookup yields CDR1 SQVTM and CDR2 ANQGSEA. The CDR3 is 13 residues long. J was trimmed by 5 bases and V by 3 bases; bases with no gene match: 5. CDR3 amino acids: CSVEVAGRETQYF. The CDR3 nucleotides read TGCAGCGTTGAGGTAGCGGGAAGGGAGACCCAGTACTTC.

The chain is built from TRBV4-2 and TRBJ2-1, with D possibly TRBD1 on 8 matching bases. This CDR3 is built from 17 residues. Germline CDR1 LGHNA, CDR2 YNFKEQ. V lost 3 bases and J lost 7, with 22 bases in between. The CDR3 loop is CASSHTFNTGGGNEQFF. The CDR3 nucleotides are TGTGCCAGCAGCCACACTTTTAACACAGGGGGGGGGAATGAGCAGTTCTTC.

The CDR3 nucleotides read TGCGCCAGCAGCCGACAGGGGATGGAGACCCAGTACTTC. This codes for CASSRQGMETQYF. The chain uses TRBV4-3 and TRBJ2-5; 8 bases match TRBD1. The CDR3 is made up of 13 amino acids. V trimming: 4 bases; J trimming: 5 bases; junction bases outside the gene matches: 3. Germline CDR1 LGHNA, CDR2 YSLEER.

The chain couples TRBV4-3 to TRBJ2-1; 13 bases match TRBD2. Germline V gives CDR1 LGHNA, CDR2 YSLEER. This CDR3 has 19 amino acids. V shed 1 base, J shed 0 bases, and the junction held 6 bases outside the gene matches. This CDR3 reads CASSQVRLAGGSSYNEQFF. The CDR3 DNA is TGCGCCAGCAGCCAAGTCAGACTAGCGGGAGGATCCTCCTACAATGAGCAGTTCTTC.

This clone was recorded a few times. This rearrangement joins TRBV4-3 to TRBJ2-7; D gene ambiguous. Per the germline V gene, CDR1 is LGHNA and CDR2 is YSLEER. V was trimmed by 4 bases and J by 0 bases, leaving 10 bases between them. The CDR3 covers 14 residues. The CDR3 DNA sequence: TGCGCCAGCAGCCCGAGAGGCGGCTCCTACGAGCAGTACTTC. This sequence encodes CASSPRGGSYEQYF.

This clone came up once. The CDR3 loop is CASTPAGGDTEAFF. DNA of the CDR3: TGCGCCAGCACCCCGGCGGGAGGTGACACTGAAGCTTTCTTT. This chain joins TRBV10-1 and TRBJ1-1; D gene uncertain. Trimming shortened V by 7 bases and J by 3 bases, and 15 bases separated the two germline ends. Germline lookup yields CDR1 WNHNN and CDR2 SYGVQD (reference sequence). This CDR3 region has 14 residues.

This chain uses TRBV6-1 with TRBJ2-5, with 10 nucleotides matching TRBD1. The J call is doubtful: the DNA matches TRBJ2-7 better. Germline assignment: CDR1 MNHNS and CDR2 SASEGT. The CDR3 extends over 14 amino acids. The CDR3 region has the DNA TGTGCCAGCAGTGAAAGGGACAGGGGCCACGAGCAGTACTTC. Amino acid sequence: CASSERDRGHEQYF.

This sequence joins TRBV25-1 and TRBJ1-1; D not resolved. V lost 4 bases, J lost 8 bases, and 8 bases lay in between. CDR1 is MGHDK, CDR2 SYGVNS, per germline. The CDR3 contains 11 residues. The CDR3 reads CASSGPREAFF. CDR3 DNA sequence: TGTGCCAGCAGTGGGCCCCGAGAAGCTTTCTTT.

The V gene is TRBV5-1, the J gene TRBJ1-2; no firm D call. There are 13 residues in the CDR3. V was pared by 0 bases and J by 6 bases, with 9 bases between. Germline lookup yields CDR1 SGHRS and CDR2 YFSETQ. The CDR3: CASSLVPGNGYTF. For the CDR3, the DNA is TGCGCCAGCAGCTTGGTTCCAGGCAATGGCTACACCTTC.

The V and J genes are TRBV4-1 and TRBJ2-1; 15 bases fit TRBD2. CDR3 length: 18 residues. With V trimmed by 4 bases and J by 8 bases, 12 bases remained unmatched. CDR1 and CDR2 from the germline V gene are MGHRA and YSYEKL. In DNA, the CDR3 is TGCGCCAGCAGCCCATCCATCGGACTAGCGGGAGGGGACCATGAGCAGTTCTTC. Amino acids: CASSPSIGLAGGDHEQFF.

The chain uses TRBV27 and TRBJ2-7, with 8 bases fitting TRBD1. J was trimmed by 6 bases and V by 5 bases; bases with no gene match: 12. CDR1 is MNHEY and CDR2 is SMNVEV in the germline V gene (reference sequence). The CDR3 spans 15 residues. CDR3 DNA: TGTGCCAGCAGTCTCTACTCAACAGGGGGTGGCGAGCAGTACTTC. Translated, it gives CASSLYSTGGGEQYF.

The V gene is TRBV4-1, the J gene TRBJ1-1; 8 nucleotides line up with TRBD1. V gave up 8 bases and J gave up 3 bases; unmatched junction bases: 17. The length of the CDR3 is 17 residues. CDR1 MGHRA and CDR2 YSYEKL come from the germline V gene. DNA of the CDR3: TGCGCCAGCCTACAAACGACAGGGGAGAAGGGGTACACTGAAGCTTTCTTT. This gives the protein CASLQTTGEKGYTEAFF.

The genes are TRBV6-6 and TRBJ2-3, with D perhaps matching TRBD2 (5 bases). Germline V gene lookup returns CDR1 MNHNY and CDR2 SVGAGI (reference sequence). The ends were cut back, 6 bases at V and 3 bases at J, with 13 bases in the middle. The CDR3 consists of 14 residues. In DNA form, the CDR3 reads TGTGCCAGCAGCCTAGCTGCGTTGACAGATACGCAGTATTTT. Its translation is CASSLAALTDTQYF.

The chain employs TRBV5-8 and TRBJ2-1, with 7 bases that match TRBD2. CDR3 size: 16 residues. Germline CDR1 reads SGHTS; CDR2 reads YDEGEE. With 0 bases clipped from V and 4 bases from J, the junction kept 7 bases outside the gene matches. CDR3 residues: CASSLGAASGYNEQFF. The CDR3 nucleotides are TGTGCCAGCAGCTTGGGTGCGGCTAGCGGATACAATGAGCAGTTCTTC.